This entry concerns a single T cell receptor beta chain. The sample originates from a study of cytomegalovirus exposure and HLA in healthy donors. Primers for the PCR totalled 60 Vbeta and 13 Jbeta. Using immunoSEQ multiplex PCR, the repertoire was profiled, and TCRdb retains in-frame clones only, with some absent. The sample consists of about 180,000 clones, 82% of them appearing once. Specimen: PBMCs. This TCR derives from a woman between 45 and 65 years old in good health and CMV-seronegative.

The CDR3 DNA is TGTGCCAGCAGCACCGGACAGGGGCTTAGCTACACCTTC. Amino acids: CASSTGQGLSYTF. J is TRBJ1-2 and V is TRBV2; 9 bases line up with TRBD1. With V trimmed by 6 bases and J by 9 bases, 8 bases remained unmatched. The CDR3 totals 13 residues. The germline V gene has CDR1 SNHLY and CDR2 FYNNEI. The variable domain in full, with the rest retrieved from reference TRBV2 and TRBJ1-2, is EPEVTQTPSHQVTQMGQEVILRCVPISNHLYFYWYRQILGQKVEFLVSFYNNEISEKSEIFDDQFSVERPDGSNFTLKIRSTKLEDSAMYFCASSTGQGLSYTFGSGTRLTVV.